This TCR beta chain was documented in a study of blood T cell repertoires in COVID-19. Looking at the study overall: The samples span acute and convalescent COVID-19 from the United States, Italy and Spain. PBMCs, B-cell-depleted T cells, or T cells provided the cDNA or gDNA that made up the material.

This CDR3 contains 17 residues. J was trimmed by 2 bases and V by 3 bases; bases with no gene match: 8. In germline, CDR1 is SGHAT, CDR2 FQNNGV. As processed by the authors: From reference gene primer amplification, estimates of nucleated cell counts were derived. Libraries were prepared by immunoSEQ multiplex PCR; TCRdb keeps only in-frame clonotypes and omits some of them. The DNA gave D and trimming, while V, J and clone size come from that table. In the table there are fewer than 150,000 clones, around 90% of which are singletons. The sequence was collected from a woman aged 50 to 60 with active or convalescent COVID-19. Source material: peripheral blood. The chain combines TRBV11-2 with TRBJ1-3; the match to TRBD1 covers 9 bases. This chain's CDR3 is CASSFFGQGPAGNTIYF. Written as DNA, the CDR3 is TGTGCCAGCAGCTTTTTTGGACAGGGGCCAGCTGGAAACACCATATATTTT.